These 26 T cell receptor beta chains share one sample of origin, sequenced in a study of cytomegalovirus exposure and HLA in healthy donors. The assay was immunoSEQ multiplex PCR, and TCRdb's table has in-frame clones only and misses some. This table has more than 70,000 clones, less than 96% appearing once. Sequencing was carried out using PBMCs. The receptors shown here come from a man aged 18 to 29 in good health and CMV-seropositive.

With regard to this clone: The junction departs from the called germline gene at one end, perhaps through a read error. The J gene is TRBJ1-2, the V gene TRBV7-9; D unclear. The CDR3 sequence is 12 residues long. Germline V CDR1 and CDR2: SEHNR, FQNEAQ (reference sequence). CDR3 sequence: CASQVGDREIIF. DNA for the CDR3: TGTGCCAGCCAGGTCGGGGATCGGGAGATTATATTC.

The chain is built from TRBV30 and TRBJ2-1, with unresolved D. CDR3 size: 13 residues. The V gene lost 2 bases and the J gene lost 2 bases, with 7 bases spanning the gap. Germline CDR1 GTSNPN, CDR2 SVGIG (reference sequence). CDR3 protein: CAWSSQTYNEQFF. CDR3 sequence (DNA): TGTGCCTGGAGTAGCCAAACCTACAATGAGCAGTTCTTC.

The chain recombines TRBV11-2 with TRBJ1-4, with 7 bases fitting TRBD1. J gave up 11 bases and V 4 bases, and 10 bases lay outside the gene matches. This CDR3 is built from 14 residues. The V gene's germline CDR1 is SGHAT and CDR2 FQNNGV. DNA of the CDR3: TGTGCCAGCAGCTCGGACAGGCGGGCCGGGAAACTGTTTTTT. Protein: CASSSDRRAGKLFF.

CDR3 DNA sequence: TGTGCCAGCAGCTTTCAGGGCCCAAGGTCTACGCAGTATTTT. Amino acids: CASSFQGPRSTQYF. The gene calls are TRBV13 and TRBJ2-3; a weak D match, TRBD1 (5 bases). The CDR3 is 14 residues long. The V and J ends lost 3 bases and 8 bases respectively, with 15 bases between them. Germline V lookup: CDR1 PRHDT, CDR2 FYEKMQ (reference sequence). The entire variable domain, with the rest obtained from reference TRBV13 and TRBJ2-3, is as follows: AAGVIQSPRHLIKEKRETATLKCYPIPRHDTVYWYQQGPGQDPQFLISFYEKMQSDKGSIPDRFSAQQFSDYHSELNMSSLELGDSALYFCASSFQGPRSTQYFGPGTRLTVL.

The chain employs TRBV5-1 and TRBJ2-2; D unclear. Germline assignment: CDR1 SGHRS and CDR2 YFSETQ. This CDR3 comprises 13 residues. V shed 6 bases and J shed 3 bases, with 9 bases lying between them. CDR3 residues: CASNLRDTGELFF. DNA of the CDR3: TGCGCCAGCAACCTCCGGGACACCGGGGAGCTGTTTTTT.

The CDR3 DNA follows: TGTGCCATCTACGGGACAGAAATCGGAAACTATGGCTACACCTTC. This translates into CAIYGTEIGNYGYTF. The chain joins TRBV10-3 to TRBJ1-2; TRBD1 agrees at 7 bases. Per germline, CDR1 ENHRY and CDR2 SYGVKD. CDR3 length: 15 residues. The V and J ends lost 8 bases and 2 bases, in that order; junction bases with no gene match: 11.

The rearrangement links TRBV5-1 to TRBJ1-1; D perhaps matches TRBD1 (5 bases). Trimming took off 0 bases at V and 8 bases at J, with 5 bases between the two ends. Germline CDR1 SGHRS, CDR2 YFSETQ. This CDR3 contains 11 residues. CDR3 in DNA: TGCGCCAGCAGCTTGGGACAGGAAGCTTTCTTT. Protein: CASSLGQEAFF. The complete variable domain, with remaining parts taken from reference TRBV5-1 and TRBJ1-1, reads KAGVTQTPRYLIKTRGQQVTLSCSPISGHRSVSWYQQTPGQGLQFLFEYFSETQRNKGNFPGRFSGRQFSNSRSEMNVSTLELGDSALYLCASSLGQEAFFGQGTRLTVV.

This sequence joins TRBV2 and TRBJ1-1, with 7 bases fitting TRBD1. V shed 6 bases, J shed 5 bases, and the junction held 6 bases outside the gene matches. Germline CDR1 SNHLY, CDR2 FYNNEI. CDR3 length: 13 amino acids. The CDR3 spells CASSRQGETEAFF. CDR3 nucleotides: TGTGCCAGCAGCAGACAGGGAGAAACTGAAGCTTTCTTT.

This clone was counted once. The genes are TRBV5-4 and TRBJ2-1; 14 positions match TRBD2. The CDR3 has 16 residues. Germline assignment: CDR1 SGHNT and CDR2 YYREEE (reference sequence). Trimming removed 4 bases from V and 15 bases from J; junction bases left unmatched: 15. For the CDR3, the DNA is TGTGCCAGCAGCACCGGACAGGGGGGACTAGCGGGAGTGCTGTTCTTC. Translated, it gives CASSTGQGGLAGVLFF.

This chain links TRBV2 with TRBJ2-1, with a possible D match to TRBD1 (5 bases). Germline lookup yields CDR1 SNHLY and CDR2 FYNNEI. The CDR3 covers 13 residues. Trimming stripped 5 bases from V and 4 bases from J, with 9 bases between. The CDR3 DNA is TGTGCCAGCAGTACAGGAGAATACAATGAGCAGTTCTTC. The encoded protein is CASSTGEYNEQFF. Full variable domain (missing parts from reference TRBV2 and TRBJ2-1): EPEVTQTPSHQVTQMGQEVILRCVPISNHLYFYWYRQILGQKVEFLVSFYNNEISEKSEIFDDQFSVERPDGSNFTLKIRSTKLEDSAMYFCASSTGEYNEQFFGPGTRLTVL.

This sequence joins TRBV29-1 and TRBJ2-7; D remains unclear. Per germline, CDR1 SQVTM and CDR2 ANQGSEA. V lost 3 bases and J lost 2, with 8 bases in between. The CDR3 is 12 amino acids. Here the CDR3 reads CSVDNRPYEQYF. CDR3 bases: TGCAGCGTTGATAACAGACCCTACGAGCAGTACTTC.

The genes are TRBV5-1 and TRBJ1-1; D unclear. Trimming removed 4 bases at V and 4 bases at J, with 14 bases between. CDR3 size: 14 residues. Germline V gene sequence: CDR1 SGHRS, CDR2 YFSETQ. CDR3 in DNA: TGCGCCAGCAGCCAAGAACCCACGGGCACTGAAGCTTTCTTT. Translation gives CASSQEPTGTEAFF.

The V gene is TRBV4-1, the J gene TRBJ1-2, with D possibly matching TRBD1 (6 bases). The V gene lost 1 base and the J gene lost 5 bases, with 11 bases spanning the gap. Germline CDR1 reads MGHRA; CDR2 reads YSYEKL. The CDR3 is 14 amino acids. CDR3 in amino acids: CASSQGPTGYGYTF. The CDR3 DNA is TGCGCCAGCAGCCAAGGACCTACAGGGTATGGCTACACCTTC.

The chain couples TRBV18 to TRBJ2-7; 7 positions match TRBD2. The CDR3 has 15 amino acids. The ends lost 0 bases at V and 2 bases at J; junction bases unmatched: 4. Germline CDR1 and CDR2: KGHSH and LQKENI. The CDR3 sequence: CASSPPSGAPYEQYF. CDR3 sequence (DNA): TGTGCCAGCTCACCACCGAGCGGGGCCCCCTACGAGCAGTACTTC.

The chain joins TRBV6-5 to TRBJ1-1, with TRBD1 as a possible D gene (6 bases). Per germline, CDR1 MNHEY and CDR2 SVGAGI. V dropped 4 bases and J dropped 2 bases, with 14 bases sitting between them. The CDR3 totals 15 residues. CDR3 DNA: TGTGCCAGCAGTTCCGGTCAGGGGATAAACACTGAAGCTTTCTTT. Translated: CASSSGQGINTEAFF.

The chain links TRBV5-6 to TRBJ2-2, with 8 bases matching TRBD2. V lost 1 base to trimming and J lost 1 base; unmatched junction nucleotides: 3. This CDR3 comprises 16 residues. Germline V gene data show CDR1 as SGHDT and CDR2 as YYEEEE. CDR3 region: CASSLRTSRNTGELFF. The CDR3, as DNA: TGTGCCAGCAGCTTGAGGACTAGCAGGAACACCGGGGAGCTGTTTTTT.

This sequence joins TRBV6-1 and TRBJ2-3; D uncertain. Trimming shortened V by 2 bases and J by 2 bases, and 11 bases separated the two germline ends. The germline CDR1 and CDR2 sequences are MNHNS and SASEGT. This CDR3 has 15 amino acids. For the CDR3, the DNA is TGTGCCAGCAGTGAACAAGAGGAGAACACAGATACGCAGTATTTT. It encodes CASSEQEENTDTQYF.

The chain joins TRBV6-1 to TRBJ1-1; TRBD1 matches at 9 bases. Germline V gene data show CDR1 as MNHNS and CDR2 as SASEGT. The length of the CDR3 is 15 residues. V trimming: 4 bases; J trimming: 4 bases; junction bases outside the gene matches: 7. The CDR3 DNA follows: TGTGCCAGCAGTGGGTACAGGGGGCTCGGCACTGAAGCTTTCTTT. Translating gives CASSGYRGLGTEAFF.

The rearrangement links TRBV11-3 to TRBJ2-3; the match to TRBD2 covers 8 bases. Germline loops: CDR1 SGHNT, CDR2 YENEEA. The CDR3 is made up of 17 amino acids. Unmatched junction bases numbered 5, after V lost 0 bases and J lost 0 bases. The CDR3 sequence: CASSLDGSGSSTDTQYF. CDR3 nucleotides: TGTGCCAGCAGCTTAGATGGGAGCGGGAGTAGCACAGATACGCAGTATTTT.

The chain couples TRBV10-3 to TRBJ1-4; the match to TRBD1 covers 11 bases. The CDR3 is made up of 18 amino acids. Germline values: CDR1 ENHRY, CDR2 SYGVKD. The junction had 7 bases not matched to a gene; V was cut back by 4 bases and J by 0 bases. CDR3 region: CAISGSPGQGATNEKLFF. For the CDR3, the DNA is TGTGCCATCAGTGGGTCACCGGGACAGGGGGCAACTAATGAAAAACTGTTTTTT.

The chain combines TRBV7-8 with TRBJ1-2; TRBD1 is a possible D gene (5 bases). Germline CDR1 and CDR2: SGHVS and FQNEAQ. V was clipped by 1 base and J by 12 bases, with 21 bases between them. The CDR3 has 15 amino acids. This chain's CDR3 is CASSLVSAGYNSDTF. In nucleotides, the CDR3 is TGTGCCAGCAGCTTAGTTTCAGCAGGGTATAACTCGGACACCTTC.

The table lists this clone with a count of one. The chain employs TRBV5-1 and TRBJ2-5, with D possibly TRBD1 on 6 matching bases. The CDR3 sequence is 15 residues long. CDR1 is SGHRS and CDR2 is YFSETQ in the germline V gene. Deletions cut 4 bases from V and 4 bases from J, with 17 bases between. This chain's CDR3 is CASSAGTSLGETQYF. DNA of the CDR3: TGCGCCAGCAGCGCCGGGACATCCTTAGGAGAGACCCAGTACTTC.

The chain recombines TRBV7-8 with TRBJ2-1; no definite D call. This CDR3 is 14 amino acids long. The V end was cut by 5 bases, the J end by 8 bases, with 16 bases between. The germline gives CDR1 SGHVS, CDR2 FQNEAQ. The CDR3: CASSQSEVLDEQFF. CDR3 DNA: TGTGCCAGCAGCCAGAGTGAGGTCTTGGATGAGCAGTTCTTC.

V usage is TRBV28 and J usage is TRBJ2-2; D perhaps matches TRBD2 (6 bases). The length of the CDR3 is 18 residues. The germline CDR1 and CDR2 sequences are MDHEN and SYDVKM. V was pared by 5 bases and J by 7 bases, with 26 bases between. The CDR3 loop is CASSLDGASETQGGELFF. The CDR3 DNA is TGTGCCAGCAGTCTAGATGGGGCTAGCGAGACCCAAGGCGGGGAGCTGTTTTTT. Complete variable domain (other parts from reference TRBV28 and TRBJ2-2): DVKVTQSSRYLVKRTGEKVFLECVQDMDHENMFWYRQDPGLGLRLIYFSYDVKMKEKGDIPEGYSVSREKKERFSLILESASTNQTSMYLCASSLDGASETQGGELFFGEGSRLTVL.

This clone was seen only once. This rearrangement joins TRBV6-1 to TRBJ2-7; 7 bases are shared with TRBD1. Trimming at V came to 6 bases and at J to 0 bases, leaving 8 bases not matched to a gene. Germline CDR1 reads MNHNS; CDR2 reads SASEGT. This CDR3 comprises 15 residues. This CDR3 is CASSFRTGLSYEQYF. CDR3 bases: TGTGCCAGCAGCTTCCGGACAGGCCTCTCCTACGAGCAGTACTTC.

The chain carries TRBV27 and TRBJ2-3, with a tentative D call TRBD2 (5 bases). The CDR3 has 16 amino acids. The germline V gene has CDR1 MNHEY and CDR2 SMNVEV (reference sequence). Trimming removed 5 bases at V and 2 bases at J, with 17 bases between. CDR3 nucleotide sequence: TGTGCCAGCAGTCCCATCGGGGATCTTTACACAGATACGCAGTATTTT. Translated, it gives CASSPIGDLYTDTQYF.